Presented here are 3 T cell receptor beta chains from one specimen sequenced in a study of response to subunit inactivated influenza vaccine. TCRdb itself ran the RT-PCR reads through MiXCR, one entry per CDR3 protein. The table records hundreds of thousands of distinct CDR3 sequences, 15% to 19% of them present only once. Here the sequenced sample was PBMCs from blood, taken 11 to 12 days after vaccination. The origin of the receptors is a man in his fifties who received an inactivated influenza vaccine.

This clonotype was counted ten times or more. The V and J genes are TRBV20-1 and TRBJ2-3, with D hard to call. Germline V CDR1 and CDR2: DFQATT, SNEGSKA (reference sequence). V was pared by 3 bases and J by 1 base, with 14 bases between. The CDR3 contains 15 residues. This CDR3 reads CSASPPEYRTDTQYF. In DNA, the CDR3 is TGCAGTGCTAGCCCCCCGGAATACCGCACAGATACGCAGTATTTT.

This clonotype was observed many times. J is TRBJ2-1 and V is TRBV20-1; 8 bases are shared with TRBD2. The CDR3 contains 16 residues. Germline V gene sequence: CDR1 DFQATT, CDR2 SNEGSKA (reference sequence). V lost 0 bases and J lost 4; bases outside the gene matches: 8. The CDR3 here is CSARDSSGGGYNEQFF. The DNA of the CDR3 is TGCAGTGCTAGAGATAGCTCGGGAGGGGGGTACAATGAGCAGTTCTTC.

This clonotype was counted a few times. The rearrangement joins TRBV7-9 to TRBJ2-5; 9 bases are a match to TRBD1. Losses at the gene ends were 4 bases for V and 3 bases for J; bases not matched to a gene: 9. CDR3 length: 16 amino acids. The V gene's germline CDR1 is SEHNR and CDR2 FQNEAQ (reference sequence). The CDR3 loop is CASSSPGQGREETQYF. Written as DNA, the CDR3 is TGTGCCAGCAGCTCCCCGGGACAGGGTCGGGAAGAGACCCAGTACTTC.